What follows is one TCR beta chain and its context. Its antigen is not yet known. No qualities accompany the bases; no much larger clone lies one base away. Including the terminal cysteine and phenylalanine, the CDR3 comprises 15 residues. Of all the DNA, just the CDR3 is kept, 45 bases in frame from base 1. Looking up the germline V gene yields CDR1 SGHDT and CDR2 YYEEEE. The V and J ends are trimmed by 0 bases and 0 bases, leaving 9 bases between them. The time point label of this sample denotes: pretreatment peripheral blood. The cohort included 29 patients with locally advanced or metastatic urothelial carcinoma who were treated at Memorial Sloan Kettering on a trial protocol. Peripheral blood mononuclear cells were collected pretreatment and during treatment, with between 1 and 8 total time points per patient. The Qiagen DNeasy Blood extraction kit was used to purify genomic DNA from total PBMCs and tumor samples. Collected pretreatment and during treatment, PBMCs were isolated and stored as previously described.

The data originate from a study of PD-L1 blockade in urothelial cancer (dated by TCRdb to about 2017). General notes on the study: Every patient began therapy in the mid-2010s and was given atezolizumab 1,200 mg intravenously every 3 weeks. Twenty-five of 29 patients were identified as males with urothelial cancer of bladder origin, and a prior smoking history was reported by 18 of 29 patients. An ECOG performance status of 0 or 1 was recorded for the patients, and 0 to 3 prior chemotherapy regimens had been received by the patients. Blood samples were analyzed at two time points: 3 weeks after treatment start (second dose) and 6 weeks after treatment start. Blood samples gave a median of about 130,000 T cells and 83,000 or so unique TCRs, with a median clonality of roughly 0.08. An exploratory multi-omic analysis was conducted of the somatic, immune and clinical correlates of response to PD-L1 blockade with atezolizumab in urothelial cancer. Pretreatment tumor samples, along with matched peripheral blood serially collected before and after atezolizumab treatment, were subjected to TCR sequencing. Durable clinical benefit was defined as progression-free survival longer than 6 months, and TCR features were also tested against progression-free and overall survival. In the same patients who had TCR sequencing, pretreatment tumors also underwent whole exome sequencing and RNA sequencing. Durable clinical benefit was achieved by nine patients but not by the remaining 20. Some 29 patients had pretreatment blood TCR-seq, some 25 had at least one posttreatment blood collection, and some 25 had tumor TCR-seq.

To estimate absolute template abundance from read counts, synthetic TCR analog templates were spiked into each PCR. TCRbeta CDR3 regions were amplified from genomic DNA with bias-controlled V and J gene primers using the immunoSEQ assay. Rearranged TCRbeta segments were sequenced at approximately 20X coverage. The authors processed their data as follows. Clustering was used to correct sequencing errors, and CDR3s were annotated against IMGT to assign V, D and J genes. Downstream analyses used only productive TCRbeta rearrangements and left out out-of-frame or stop-codon sequences. Clonality was calculated as one minus the Shannon entropy normalized by the log of the number of unique productive sequences. Fisher's exact test with Benjamini-Hochberg correction, using a cutoff of adjusted p below 0.01, was how clones that differed between time points or between blood and tumor were identified. In TCRdb, the immuneACCESS table is reduced to in-frame sequences with V and J assigned. These tables do not hold every clone; where another copy was compared, an unresolved V gene accounts for under half, and the others remain unexplained. The DNA was the basis for D and trimming; V, J and clone size are from that table. The sample table contains 85,000 to 95,000 clones; only one count was recorded for 70% to 90% of them. More than 0.85% of the sample is in the top ten clones.

Results the study describes overall, beyond this receptor: Among patients with durable benefit, tumor-associated TCR clones showed greater expansion in peripheral blood 3 weeks after treatment started (n of about 20, p = 0.022). Small sample size (n ≈ 30) and many exploratory analyses mean the results are intended to be hypothesis-generating. Improved progression-free and overall survival was associated with having pretreatment peripheral blood TCR clonality below the median.

The source is an elderly woman with urothelial cancer. The chain is made from TRBV5-6 and TRBJ1-2; TRBD1 is perhaps the D gene, given 5 matching bases. The material was PBMCs, obtained around atezolizumab (anti-PD-L1) treatment. The CDR3 protein is CASSLAGGSNYGYTF. The DNA sequence is given as TGTGCCAGCAGCTTGGCCGGGGGTTCTAACTATGGCTACACCTTC.